This T cell receptor beta chain was documented in a study of blood T cell repertoires in COVID-19. Study details: COVID-19 samples from acute and convalescent phases originated in the United States, Italy and Spain. PBMCs, B-cell-depleted T cells, or T cells provided the cDNA or gDNA that made up the material.

In its sample, this clone was seen once. The length of the CDR3 is 19 residues. Germline V gives CDR1 SGHTA, CDR2 FQGNSA. J lost 1 base, V lost 0 bases, and 12 bases had no gene match. Source study methods: Estimated nucleated cell counts came from reference gene primer amplification. This table comes from immunoSEQ multiplex PCR, and its TCRdb copy is limited to in-frame clones, with some not included. V, J and clone size are those of that table, while D and trimming were read from the DNA. The sample contains 65,000 or so clones, 80% to 90% of which appear only once. This clonotype was sampled from a man of 80 years or more with acute or convalescent COVID-19. The gene calls are TRBV7-2 and TRBJ1-1; 9 bases agree with TRBD1. Sequenced input: peripheral blood. CDR3 loop: CASSLARLSGTGKNTEAFF. CDR3 coding DNA: TGTGCCAGCAGCTTAGCGCGACTTTCCGGGACAGGGAAGAACACTGAAGCTTTCTTT.